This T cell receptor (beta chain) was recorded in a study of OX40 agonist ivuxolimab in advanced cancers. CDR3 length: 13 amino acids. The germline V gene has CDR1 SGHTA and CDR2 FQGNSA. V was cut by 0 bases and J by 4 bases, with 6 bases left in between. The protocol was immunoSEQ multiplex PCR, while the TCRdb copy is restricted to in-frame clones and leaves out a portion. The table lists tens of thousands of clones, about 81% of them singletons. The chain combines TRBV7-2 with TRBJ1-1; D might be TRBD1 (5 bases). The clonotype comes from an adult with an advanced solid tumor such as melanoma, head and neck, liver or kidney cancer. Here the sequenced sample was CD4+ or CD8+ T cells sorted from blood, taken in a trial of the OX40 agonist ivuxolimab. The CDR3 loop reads CASSLAGVTEAFF. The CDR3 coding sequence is TGTGCCAGCAGCTTAGCAGGGGTCACTGAAGCTTTCTTT.